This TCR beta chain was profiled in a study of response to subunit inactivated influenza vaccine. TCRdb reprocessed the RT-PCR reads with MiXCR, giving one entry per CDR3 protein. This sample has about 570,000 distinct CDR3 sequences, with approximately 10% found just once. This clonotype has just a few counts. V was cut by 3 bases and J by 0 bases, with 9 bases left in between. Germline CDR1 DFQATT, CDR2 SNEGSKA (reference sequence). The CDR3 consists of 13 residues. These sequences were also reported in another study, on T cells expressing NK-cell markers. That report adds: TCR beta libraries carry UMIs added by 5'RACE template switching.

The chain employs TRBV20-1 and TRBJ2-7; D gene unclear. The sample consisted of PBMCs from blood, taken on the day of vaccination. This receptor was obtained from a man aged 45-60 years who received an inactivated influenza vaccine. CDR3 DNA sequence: TGCAGTGCTAGTTTTCTTGCCTCCTACGAGCAGTACTTC. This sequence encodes CSASFLASYEQYF.